These 9 T cell receptor beta chains originate from one sample sequenced in a study of read filtering for tumor transcriptome and immune sequencing. From approximately 430 ng of RNA, a library with molecular barcoded alpha/delta and beta/gamma adaptors was made. TCRdb re-analysed the reads in MiXCR, keeping a single row per CDR3 protein. This table has 130,000 or so distinct CDR3 sequences, roughly an eighth appearing once. The specimen was a population of CD138-negative cells sorted from bone marrow. The source is a donor aged 40 or over with multiple myeloma.

This clonotype occurred a few times. This sequence joins TRBV9 and TRBJ2-5, with 13 positions matching TRBD2. V was clipped by 3 bases and J by 3 bases; unmatched bases: 8. Germline V gene sequence: CDR1 SGDLS, CDR2 YYNGEE. This CDR3 is 17 amino acids long. CDR3 in amino acids: CASSAEPGLAGEETQYF. The CDR3 DNA follows: TGTGCCAGCAGCGCCGAACCTGGACTAGCGGGAGAAGAGACCCAGTACTTC.

This clonotype was seen at least ten times. The gene calls are TRBV5-4 and TRBJ2-1, with D uncertain. The CDR3 length is 15 residues. Trimming pared 3 bases from V and 7 bases from J, leaving 17 bases between. Germline V CDR1 and CDR2: SGHNT, YYREEE (reference sequence). The CDR3 loop reads CASSSYTGPRNEQFF. For the CDR3, the DNA is TGTGCCAGCAGCTCTTATACCGGGCCGCGAAATGAGCAGTTCTTC.

This clonotype showed up just a few times. The chain combines TRBV19 with TRBJ2-2, with D maybe TRBD2 (6 bases). The CDR3 runs 16 residues. The V and J ends lost 1 base and 2 bases respectively, with 11 bases between them. Looked up from germline, CDR1 is LNHDA and CDR2 is SQIVND (reference sequence). This CDR3 reads CASSIGWGGNTGELFF. CDR3 DNA: TGTGCCAGTAGTATAGGCTGGGGAGGTAACACCGGGGAGCTGTTTTTT.

There are many counts of this clonotype. This chain connects TRBV29-1 to TRBJ2-1, with 7 bases matching TRBD2. The CDR3 contains 12 residues. V shed 2 bases, J shed 8 bases, and the junction held 3 bases outside the gene matches. Germline V gene sequence: CDR1 SQVTM, CDR2 ANQGSEA. The DNA of the CDR3 is TGCAGCGTTGAACTAGCGGCTTATGAGCAGTTCTTC. Its protein product is CSVELAAYEQFF.

V is TRBV19 and J is TRBJ1-5; D ambiguous. V was cut by 3 bases and J by 0 bases, with 9 bases left in between. The CDR3 has 15 residues. In germline, CDR1 is LNHDA, CDR2 SQIVND (reference sequence). CDR3 in DNA: TGTGCCAGTAGTATGGTAGGCTATAGCAATCAGCCCCAGCATTTT. Its protein product is CASSMVGYSNQPQHF.

This clonotype was seen repeatedly, ten times or more. This chain connects TRBV5-4 to TRBJ2-1; D gene ambiguous. In germline, CDR1 is SGHNT, CDR2 YYREEE (reference sequence). The CDR3 runs 14 residues. V was shortened by 4 bases and J by 5 bases, with 13 bases between the two germline ends. CDR3 nucleotide sequence: TGTGCCAGCAGCCAAGCCCTTGGACACAATGAGCAGTTCTTC. It yields the protein CASSQALGHNEQFF.

This clonotype was recorded many times. The V and J genes are TRBV29-1 and TRBJ2-1, with D possibly called TRBD1 or TRBD2 (5 bases each). This CDR3 is built from 13 residues. In germline, CDR1 is SQVTM, CDR2 ANQGSEA. V dropped 7 bases and J dropped 8 bases, with 18 bases sitting between them. The CDR3 nucleotides read TGCAGCGCCCACAAGAGGGGTACAGATGAGCAGTTCTTC. It translates to CSAHKRGTDEQFF.

This clonotype appeared a few times. The V and J genes are TRBV12-3 or TRBV12-4 and TRBJ2-1; no firm D call. Deletions cut 5 bases from V and 4 bases from J, with 12 bases between. There are 14 residues in the CDR3. The CDR3 reads CASSPGLRYNEQFF. CDR3 bases: TGTGCCAGCAGTCCTGGGCTTCGATACAATGAGCAGTTCTTC.

In this sample, this clonotype turned up many times. The genes are TRBV5-6 and TRBJ1-2; no clear D. This CDR3 is built from 13 residues. The germline CDR1 and CDR2 sequences are SGHDT and YYEEEE. The V and J ends lost 4 bases and 4 bases respectively, with 11 bases between them. Written as DNA, the CDR3 is TGTGCCAGCAGCAGGGCGGGAGTCTATGGCTACACCTTC. It is translated as CASSRAGVYGYTF.